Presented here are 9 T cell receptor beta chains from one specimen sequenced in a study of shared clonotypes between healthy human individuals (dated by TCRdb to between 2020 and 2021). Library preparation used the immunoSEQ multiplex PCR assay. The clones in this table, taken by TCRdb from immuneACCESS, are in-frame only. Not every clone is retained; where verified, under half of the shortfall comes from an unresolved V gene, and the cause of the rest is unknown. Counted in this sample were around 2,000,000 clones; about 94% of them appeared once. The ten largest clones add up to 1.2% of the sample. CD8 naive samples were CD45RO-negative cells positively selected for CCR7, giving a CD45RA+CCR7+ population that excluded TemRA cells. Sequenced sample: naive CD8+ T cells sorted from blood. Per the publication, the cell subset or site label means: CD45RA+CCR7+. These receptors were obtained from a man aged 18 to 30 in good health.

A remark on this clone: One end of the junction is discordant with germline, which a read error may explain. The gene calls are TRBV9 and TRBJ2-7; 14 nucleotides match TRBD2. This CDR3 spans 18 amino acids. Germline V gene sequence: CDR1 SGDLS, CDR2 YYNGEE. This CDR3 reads CASSGGTSGSGSSFEQYF. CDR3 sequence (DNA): TGTGCCAGCAGCGGGGGGACTAGCGGGAGTGGTTCATCCTTCGAGCAGTACTTC. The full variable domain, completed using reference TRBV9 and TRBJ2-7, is DSGVTQTPKHLITATGQRVTLRCSPRSGDLSVYWYQQSLDQGLQFLIQYYNGEERAKGNILERFSAQQFPDLHSELNLSSLELGDSALYFCASSGGTSGSGSSFEQYFGPGTRLTVT.

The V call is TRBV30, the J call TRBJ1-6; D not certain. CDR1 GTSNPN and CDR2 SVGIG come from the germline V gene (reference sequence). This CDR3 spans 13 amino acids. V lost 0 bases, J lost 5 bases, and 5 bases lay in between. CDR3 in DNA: TGTGCCTGGAGTGTACCTGATAATTCACCCCTCCACTTT. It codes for CAWSVPDNSPLHF.

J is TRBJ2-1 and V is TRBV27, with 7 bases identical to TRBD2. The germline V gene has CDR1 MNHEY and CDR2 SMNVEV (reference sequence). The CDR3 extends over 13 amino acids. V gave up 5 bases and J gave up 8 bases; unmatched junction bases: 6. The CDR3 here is CASSVPRGDEQFF. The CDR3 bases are TGTGCCAGCAGTGTCCCCCGGGGGGATGAGCAGTTCTTC.

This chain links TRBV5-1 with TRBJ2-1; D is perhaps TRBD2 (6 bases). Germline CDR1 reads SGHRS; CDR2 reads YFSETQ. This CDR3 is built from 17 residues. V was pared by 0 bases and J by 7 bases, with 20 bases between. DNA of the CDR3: TGCGCCAGCAGCTTGGGAGTCGTTTCGGGAGTACGTAATGAGCAGTTCTTC. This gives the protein CASSLGVVSGVRNEQFF.

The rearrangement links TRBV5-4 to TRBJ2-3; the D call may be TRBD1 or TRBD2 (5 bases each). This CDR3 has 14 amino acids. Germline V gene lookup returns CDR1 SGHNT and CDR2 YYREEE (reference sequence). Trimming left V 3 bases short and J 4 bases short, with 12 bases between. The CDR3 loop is CASSSFPGPDTQYF. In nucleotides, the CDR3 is TGTGCCAGCAGCTCCTTCCCGGGACCAGATACGCAGTATTTT.

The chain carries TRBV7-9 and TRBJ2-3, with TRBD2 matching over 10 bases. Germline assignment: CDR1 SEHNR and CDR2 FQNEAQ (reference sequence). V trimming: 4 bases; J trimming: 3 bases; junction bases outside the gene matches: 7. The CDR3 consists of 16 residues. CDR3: CASSSRTSGVTDTQYF. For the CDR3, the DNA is TGTGCCAGCAGCTCCAGGACTAGCGGAGTGACAGATACGCAGTATTTT.

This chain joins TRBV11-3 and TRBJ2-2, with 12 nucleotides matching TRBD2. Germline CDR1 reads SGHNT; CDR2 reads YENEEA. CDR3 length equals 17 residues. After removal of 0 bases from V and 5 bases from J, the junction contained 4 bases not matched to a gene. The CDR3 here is CASSLELAGGPTGELFF. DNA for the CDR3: TGTGCCAGCAGCTTAGAACTAGCGGGGGGCCCGACCGGGGAGCTGTTTTTT.

The DNA of the CDR3 is TGTGCCAGCAGCTTAGAGACGTGGAACACTGAAGCTTTCTTT. Translated, it gives CASSLETWNTEAFF. V and J are TRBV7-9 and TRBJ1-1; D call uncertain. CDR1 is SEHNR and CDR2 is FQNEAQ in the germline V gene (reference sequence). Trimming cost V 1 base and J 1 base, with 7 bases left between them. The CDR3 is 14 residues long.

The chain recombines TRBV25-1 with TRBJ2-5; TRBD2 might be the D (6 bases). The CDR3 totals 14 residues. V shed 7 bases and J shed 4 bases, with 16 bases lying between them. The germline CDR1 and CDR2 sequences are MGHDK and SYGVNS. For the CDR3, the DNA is TGTGCCAGCACGGGCAGGGAGGCCGGAGAGACCCAGTACTTC. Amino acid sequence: CASTGREAGETQYF.